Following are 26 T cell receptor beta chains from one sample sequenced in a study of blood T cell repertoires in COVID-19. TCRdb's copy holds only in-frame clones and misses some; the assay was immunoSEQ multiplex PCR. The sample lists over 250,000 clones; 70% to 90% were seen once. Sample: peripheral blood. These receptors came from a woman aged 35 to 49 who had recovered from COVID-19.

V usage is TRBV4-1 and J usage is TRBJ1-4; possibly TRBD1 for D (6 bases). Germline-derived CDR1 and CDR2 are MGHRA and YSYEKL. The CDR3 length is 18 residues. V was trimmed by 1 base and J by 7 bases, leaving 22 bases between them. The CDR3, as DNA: TGCGCCAGCAGCCAAGTGGGGAGGGGGACCCCTCGGGGTGAAAAACTGTTTTTT. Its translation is CASSQVGRGTPRGEKLFF.

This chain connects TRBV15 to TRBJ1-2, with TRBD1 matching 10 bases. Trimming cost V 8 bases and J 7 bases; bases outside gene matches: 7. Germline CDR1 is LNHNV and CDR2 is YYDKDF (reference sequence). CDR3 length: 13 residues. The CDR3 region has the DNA TGTGCCACCGCCCAGGACAGGGGGTTTGGCTACACCTTC. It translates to CATAQDRGFGYTF.

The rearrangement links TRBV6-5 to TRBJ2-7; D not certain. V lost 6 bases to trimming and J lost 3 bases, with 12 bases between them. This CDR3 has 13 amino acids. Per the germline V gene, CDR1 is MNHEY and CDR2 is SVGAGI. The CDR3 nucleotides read TGTGCCAGCAGCCTACCCCCCCTCTACGAGCAGTACTTC. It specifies CASSLPPLYEQYF.

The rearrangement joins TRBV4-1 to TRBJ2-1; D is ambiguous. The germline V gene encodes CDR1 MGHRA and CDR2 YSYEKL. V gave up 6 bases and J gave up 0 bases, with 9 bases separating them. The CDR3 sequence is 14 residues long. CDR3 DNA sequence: TGCGCCAGCAGAGCTCCTAGCTCCTACAATGAGCAGTTCTTC. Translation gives CASRAPSSYNEQFF.

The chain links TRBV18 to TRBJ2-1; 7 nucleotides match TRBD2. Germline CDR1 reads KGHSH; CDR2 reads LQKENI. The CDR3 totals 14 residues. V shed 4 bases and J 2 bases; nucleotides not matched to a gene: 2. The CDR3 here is CASSLGGAYNEQFF. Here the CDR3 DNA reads TGTGCCAGCTCACTGGGGGGGGCCTACAATGAGCAGTTCTTC.

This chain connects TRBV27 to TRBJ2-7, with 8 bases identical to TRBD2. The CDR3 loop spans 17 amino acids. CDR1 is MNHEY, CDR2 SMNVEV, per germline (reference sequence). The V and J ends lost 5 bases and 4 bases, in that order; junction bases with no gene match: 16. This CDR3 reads CASSPLLRLAPRYEQYF. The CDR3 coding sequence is TGTGCCAGCAGTCCCCTACTACGACTAGCGCCCCGGTACGAGCAGTACTTC.

CDR3 residues: CASSPGQGVSYNSPLHF. DNA for the CDR3: TGTGCCAGCAGTCCCGGACAGGGGGTGTCCTATAATTCACCCCTCCACTTT. The chain employs TRBV6-6 and TRBJ1-6; 10 bases line up with TRBD1. CDR1 is MNHNY and CDR2 is SVGAGI in the germline V gene (reference sequence). The length of the CDR3 is 17 residues. Trimming removed 5 bases from V and 1 base from J; junction bases left unmatched: 5.

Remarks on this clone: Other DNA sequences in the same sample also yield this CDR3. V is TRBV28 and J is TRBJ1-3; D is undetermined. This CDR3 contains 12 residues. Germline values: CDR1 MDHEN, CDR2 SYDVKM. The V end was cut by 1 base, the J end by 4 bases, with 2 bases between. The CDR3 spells CASSLSGNTIYF. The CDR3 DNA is TGTGCCAGCAGTTTATCGGGAAACACCATATATTTT. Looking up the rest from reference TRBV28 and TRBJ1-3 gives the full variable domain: DVKVTQSSRYLVKRTGEKVFLECVQDMDHENMFWYRQDPGLGLRLIYFSYDVKMKEKGDIPEGYSVSREKKERFSLILESASTNQTSMYLCASSLSGNTIYFGEGSWLTVV.

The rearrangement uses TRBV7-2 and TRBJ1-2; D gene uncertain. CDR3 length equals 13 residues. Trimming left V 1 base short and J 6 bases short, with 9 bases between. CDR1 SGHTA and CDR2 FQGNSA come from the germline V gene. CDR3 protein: CASSLVSGDGYTF. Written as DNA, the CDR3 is TGTGCCAGCAGCTTAGTTTCCGGGGATGGCTACACCTTC.

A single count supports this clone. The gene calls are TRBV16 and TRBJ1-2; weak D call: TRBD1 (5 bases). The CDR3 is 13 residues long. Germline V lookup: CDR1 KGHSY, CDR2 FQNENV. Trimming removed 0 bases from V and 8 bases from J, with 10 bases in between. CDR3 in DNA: TGTGCCAGCAGCCAATCGGGGGGGGTCGGCTACACCTTC. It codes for CASSQSGGVGYTF. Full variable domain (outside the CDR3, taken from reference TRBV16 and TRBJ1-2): GEEVAQTPKHLVRGEGQKAKLYCAPIKGHSYVFWYQQVLKNEFKFLISFQNENVFDETGMPKERFSAKCLPNSPCSLEIQATKLEDSAVYFCASSQSGGVGYTFGSGTRLTVV.

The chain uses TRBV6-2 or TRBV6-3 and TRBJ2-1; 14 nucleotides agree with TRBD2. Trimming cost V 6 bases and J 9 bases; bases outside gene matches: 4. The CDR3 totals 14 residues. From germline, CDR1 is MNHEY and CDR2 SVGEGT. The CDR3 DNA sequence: TGTGCCAGCAGCCGCGGACTAGCGGGAGGTGAGCAGTTCTTC. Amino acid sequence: CASSRGLAGGEQFF.

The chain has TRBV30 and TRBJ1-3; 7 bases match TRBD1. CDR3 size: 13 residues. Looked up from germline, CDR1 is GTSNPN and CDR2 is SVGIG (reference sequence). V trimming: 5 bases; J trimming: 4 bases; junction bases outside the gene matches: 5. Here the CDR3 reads CAWDNRGGNTIYF. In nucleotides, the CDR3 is TGTGCCTGGGACAACAGGGGAGGAAACACCATATATTTT.

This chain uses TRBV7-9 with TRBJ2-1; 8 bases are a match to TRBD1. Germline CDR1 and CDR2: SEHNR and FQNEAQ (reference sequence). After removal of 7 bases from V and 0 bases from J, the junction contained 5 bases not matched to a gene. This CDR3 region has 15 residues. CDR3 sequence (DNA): TGTGCCAGCACCAAGACAGGGGTCTCCTACAATGAGCAGTTCTTC. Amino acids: CASTKTGVSYNEQFF.

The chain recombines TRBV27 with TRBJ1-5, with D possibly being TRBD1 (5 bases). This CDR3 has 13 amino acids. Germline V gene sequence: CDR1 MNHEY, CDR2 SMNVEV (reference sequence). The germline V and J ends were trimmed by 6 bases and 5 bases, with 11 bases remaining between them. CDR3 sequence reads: CASRGTGDQPQHF. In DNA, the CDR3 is TGTGCCAGCAGGGGGACGGGGGATCAGCCCCAGCATTTT.

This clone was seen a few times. CDR3 coding DNA: TGTGCCAGCTCACCGGAGTGGGACAGGGCCGCTGAAGCTTTCTTT. Its protein product is CASSPEWDRAAEAFF. This chain uses TRBV18 with TRBJ1-1; 9 positions agree with TRBD1. Germline V CDR1 and CDR2: KGHSH, LQKENI. This CDR3 region has 15 residues. V lost 3 bases to trimming and J lost 6 bases; unmatched junction nucleotides: 8.

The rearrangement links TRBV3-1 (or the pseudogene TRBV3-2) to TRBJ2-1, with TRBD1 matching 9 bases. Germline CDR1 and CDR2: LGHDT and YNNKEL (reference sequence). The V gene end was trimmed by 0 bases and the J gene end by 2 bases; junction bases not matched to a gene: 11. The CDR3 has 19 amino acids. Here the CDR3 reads CASSQDRSPRQGAYNEQFF. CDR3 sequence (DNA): TGTGCCAGCAGCCAAGATCGGTCCCCCCGACAGGGGGCCTACAATGAGCAGTTCTTC.

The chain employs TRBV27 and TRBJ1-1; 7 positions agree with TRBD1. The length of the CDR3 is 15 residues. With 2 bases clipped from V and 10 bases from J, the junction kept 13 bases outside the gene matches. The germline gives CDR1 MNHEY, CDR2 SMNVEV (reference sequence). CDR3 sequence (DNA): TGTGCCAGCAGTTTAGGGGGACAGAGTTACCGGGGAGCTTTCTTT. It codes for CASSLGGQSYRGAFF.

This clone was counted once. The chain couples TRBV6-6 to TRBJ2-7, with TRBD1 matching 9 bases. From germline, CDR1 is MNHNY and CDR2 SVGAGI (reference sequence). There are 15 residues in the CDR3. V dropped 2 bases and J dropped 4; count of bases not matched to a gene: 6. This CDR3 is CASSYGSGTGYEQYV. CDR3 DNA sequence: TGTGCCAGCAGTTACGGTTCCGGGACAGGGTACGAGCAGTACGTC.

The CDR3 DNA follows: TGCGCCAGCAGCCCTGGGGGGGCCCGGGGCAATCAGCCCCAGCATTTT. It translates to CASSPGGARGNQPQHF. The chain uses TRBV5-1 and TRBJ1-5; perhaps TRBD1 as D (6 bases). Germline V lookup: CDR1 SGHRS, CDR2 YFSETQ. Trimming pared 4 bases from V and 2 bases from J, leaving 16 bases between. The CDR3 totals 16 residues.

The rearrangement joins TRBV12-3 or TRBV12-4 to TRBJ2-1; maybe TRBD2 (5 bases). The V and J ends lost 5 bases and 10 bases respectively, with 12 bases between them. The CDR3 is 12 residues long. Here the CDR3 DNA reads TGTGCCAGCAGTCCGGGATTCGGGGAGCAGTTCTTC. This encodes CASSPGFGEQFF.

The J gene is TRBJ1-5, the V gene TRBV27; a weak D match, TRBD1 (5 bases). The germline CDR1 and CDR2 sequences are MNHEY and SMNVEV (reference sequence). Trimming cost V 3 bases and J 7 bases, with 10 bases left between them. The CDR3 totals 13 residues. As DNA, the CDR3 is TGTGCCAGCAGTTTTGGCCGGGGGCAGCCCCAGCATTTT. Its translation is CASSFGRGQPQHF.

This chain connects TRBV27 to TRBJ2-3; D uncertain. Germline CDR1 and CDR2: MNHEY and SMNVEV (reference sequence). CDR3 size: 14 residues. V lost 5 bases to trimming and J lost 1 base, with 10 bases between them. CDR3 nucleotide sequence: TGTGCCAGCAGTCCGTGGCCCCGCACAGATACGCAGTATTTT. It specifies CASSPWPRTDTQYF.

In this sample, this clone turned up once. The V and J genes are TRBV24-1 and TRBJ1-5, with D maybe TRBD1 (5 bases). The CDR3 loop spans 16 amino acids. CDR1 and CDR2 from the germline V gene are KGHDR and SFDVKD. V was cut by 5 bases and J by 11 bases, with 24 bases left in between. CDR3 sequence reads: CATSAGGDPIAMAQHF. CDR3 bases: TGTGCCACCAGTGCAGGCGGGGACCCCATAGCAATGGCCCAGCATTTT.

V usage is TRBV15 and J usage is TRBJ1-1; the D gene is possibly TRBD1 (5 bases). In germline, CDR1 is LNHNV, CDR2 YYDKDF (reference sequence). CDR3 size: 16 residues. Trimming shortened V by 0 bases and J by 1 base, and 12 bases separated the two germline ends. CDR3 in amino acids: CATSRDAGGGNTEAFF. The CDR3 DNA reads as TGTGCCACCAGCAGAGATGCCGGGGGGGGGAACACTGAAGCTTTCTTT.

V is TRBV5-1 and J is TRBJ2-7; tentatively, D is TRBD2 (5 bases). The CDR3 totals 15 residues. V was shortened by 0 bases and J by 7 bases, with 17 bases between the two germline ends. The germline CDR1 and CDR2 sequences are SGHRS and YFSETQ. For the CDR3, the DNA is TGCGCCAGCAGCTTGGGCCGGGGTGGCTCGGGGGAGCAGTACTTC. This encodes CASSLGRGGSGEQYF.

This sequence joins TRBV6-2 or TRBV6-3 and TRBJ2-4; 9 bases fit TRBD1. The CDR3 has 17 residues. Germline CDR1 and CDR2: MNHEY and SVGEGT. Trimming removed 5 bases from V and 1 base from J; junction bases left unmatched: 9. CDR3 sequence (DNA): TGTGCCAGCAGTGGCCGGGACAGGGCAAAGGCCAAAAACATTCAGTACTTC. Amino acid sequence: CASSGRDRAKAKNIQYF.